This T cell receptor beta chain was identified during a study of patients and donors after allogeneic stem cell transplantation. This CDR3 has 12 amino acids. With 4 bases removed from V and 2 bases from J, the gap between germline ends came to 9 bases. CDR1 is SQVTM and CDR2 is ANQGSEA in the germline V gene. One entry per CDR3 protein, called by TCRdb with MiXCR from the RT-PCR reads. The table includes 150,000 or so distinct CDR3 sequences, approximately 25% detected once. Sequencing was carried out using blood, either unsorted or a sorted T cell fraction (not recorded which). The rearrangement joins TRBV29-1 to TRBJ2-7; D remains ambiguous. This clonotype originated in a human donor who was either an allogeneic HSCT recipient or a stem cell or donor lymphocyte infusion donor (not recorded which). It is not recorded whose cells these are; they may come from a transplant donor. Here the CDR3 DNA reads TGCAGCGTTGTAGGCGGTCCCTACGAGCAGTACTTC. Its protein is CSVVGGPYEQYF.